This entry describes one TCR beta chain. Assay: immunoSEQ multiplex PCR; the TCRdb copy retains only in-frame clones and omits some. The table lists about 10,000 clones, 70% to 85% of them singletons. The CDR3 consists of 16 residues. Germline V gene lookup returns CDR1 SEHNR and CDR2 FQNEAQ (reference sequence). V was shortened by 2 bases and J by 0 bases, with 10 bases between the two germline ends. The sample belongs to a study of follicular helper T cells after annual influenza vaccination. About the research overall: Some donors were sampled over the 2013-2014, 2014-2015 and 2015-2016 vaccinations.

No donor had influenza vaccine in the prior 6 months; all lived in the community. The sample here was CXCR5- memory CD4+ T cells sorted from blood, taken 6 weeks after influenza vaccination. The clonotype originates from an adult who received the influenza vaccine. The V call is TRBV7-9, the J call TRBJ2-2, with D uncertain. The CDR3 DNA follows: TGTGCCAGCAGCTTAAGTCGCCAGCCGAACACCGGGGAGCTGTTTTTT. This codes for CASSLSRQPNTGELFF.